These 29 T cell receptor beta chains came from one sample sequenced in a study of T cell responses to AZD1222 COVID-19 vaccine. Using immunoSEQ multiplex PCR, the repertoire was profiled, and TCRdb retains in-frame clones only, with some absent. The profile shows 95,000 to 150,000 clones, roughly 87% of them singletons. The sample consisted of peripheral blood, taken 28 days after the second AZD1222 dose. Every receptor here comes from an adult who received the AZD1222 COVID-19 vaccine.

The CDR3 region is CASSWQGITTNEKLFF. As DNA, the CDR3 is TGCGCCAGCAGCTGGCAGGGGATCACAACTAATGAAAAACTGTTTTTT. The chain joins TRBV5-1 to TRBJ1-4; D possibly corresponds to TRBD1 (6 bases). Trimming removed 3 bases from V and 0 bases from J, with 12 bases in between. There are 16 residues in the CDR3. Germline V CDR1 and CDR2: SGHRS, YFSETQ.

Here the CDR3 reads CASSDTVHAYNEQFF. The CDR3 bases are TGTGCCAGCAGCGATACAGTCCATGCCTACAATGAGCAGTTCTTC. The genes are TRBV5-5 and TRBJ2-1; D not resolved. The V and J ends lost 4 bases and 2 bases respectively, with 13 bases between them. The CDR3 loop spans 15 amino acids. Germline CDR1 reads SGHKS; CDR2 reads YYEKEE (reference sequence).

This chain connects TRBV14 to TRBJ2-1; TRBD2 aligns across 7 bases. Looked up from germline, CDR1 is SGHDN and CDR2 is FVKESK. Trimming cost V 6 bases and J 9 bases; bases outside gene matches: 14. The CDR3 consists of 15 residues. The CDR3: CASSSLGEGKFEQFF. Here the CDR3 DNA reads TGTGCCAGCAGTTCCCTGGGGGAGGGAAAATTTGAGCAGTTCTTC. The variable domain in full, completed from reference TRBV14 and TRBJ2-1, reads EAGVTQFPSHSVIEKGQTVTLRCDPISGHDNLYWYRRVMGKEIKFLLHFVKESKQDESGMPNNRFLAERTGGTYSTLKVQPAELEDSGVYFCASSSLGEGKFEQFFGPGTRLTVL.

This clone appeared once. Other DNA variants within this sample encode the same CDR3. This chain joins TRBV19 and TRBJ1-6; 8 bases are a match to TRBD1. Germline assignment: CDR1 LNHDA and CDR2 SQIVND (reference sequence). Losses at the gene ends were 4 bases for V and 6 bases for J; bases not matched to a gene: 2. The CDR3 runs 14 residues. CDR3 amino acids: CASSTGTGNSPLHF. CDR3 in DNA: TGTGCCAGTAGTACCGGGACAGGTAATTCACCCCTCCACTTT.

CDR3 protein: CASSPIAGGRETQYF. The CDR3 region has the DNA TGTGCCAGCAGCCCAATAGCGGGGGGACGAGAGACCCAGTACTTC. This chain connects TRBV5-6 to TRBJ2-5; 10 bases fit TRBD2. V was clipped by 4 bases and J by 4 bases; unmatched bases: 7. The germline V gene has CDR1 SGHDT and CDR2 YYEEEE. CDR3 length: 15 residues.

V gene TRBV7-2 combines with J gene TRBJ2-3; 15 nucleotides line up with TRBD2. CDR1 is SGHTA, CDR2 FQGNSA, per germline. The CDR3 runs 17 residues. V trimming: 4 bases; J trimming: 6 bases; junction bases outside the gene matches: 8. DNA for the CDR3: TGTGCCAGCAGCTCCGGGACTAGCGGGGGGTTTGTGGATACGCAGTATTTT. It encodes CASSSGTSGGFVDTQYF.

As for this clone: Other DNA sequences in this specimen translate into the identical CDR3. The rearrangement links TRBV5-6 to TRBJ1-2; D is uncertain. The CDR3 sequence is 12 residues long. The germline V gene encodes CDR1 SGHDT and CDR2 YYEEEE. Trimming stripped 0 bases from V and 5 bases from J, with 5 bases between. CDR3 DNA: TGTGCCAGCAGCTTGGCTCTGTATGGCTACACCTTC. The encoded protein is CASSLALYGYTF.

The V gene is TRBV6-5, the J gene TRBJ1-2; 9 bases are a match to TRBD1. V was pared by 4 bases and J by 12 bases, with 9 bases of the junction left unmatched. Germline lookup yields CDR1 MNHEY and CDR2 SVGAGI. The CDR3 runs to 13 residues. In DNA, the CDR3 is TGTGCCAGCAGTTCCGGGACAGGGAATTACCACACCTTC. Translation: CASSSGTGNYHTF.

The chain uses TRBV28 and TRBJ1-3, with D perhaps TRBD1 (6 bases). The CDR3 length is 16 residues. Per the germline V gene, CDR1 is MDHEN and CDR2 is SYDVKM. Trimming took 6 bases from V and 0 from J, leaving 15 bases between them. The CDR3 is CASRPTGTLSGNTIYF. CDR3 nucleotides: TGTGCCAGCAGACCAACAGGGACCCTCTCTGGAAACACCATATATTTT.

The CDR3 DNA reads TGCAGTGCTAGTAAGTTCTTCTCGCTGGACAGGGCGAGCACTGAAGCTTTCTTT. Translated: CSASKFFSLDRASTEAFF. This chain uses TRBV20-1 with TRBJ1-1, with TRBD1 identical over 8 bases. Per the germline V gene, CDR1 is DFQATT and CDR2 is SNEGSKA (reference sequence). CDR3 length equals 18 residues. The trim removed 3 bases at V and 4 bases at J, leaving 19 bases unmatched.

The V gene is TRBV5-1, the J gene TRBJ1-4; tentatively, D is TRBD1 (5 bases). The V end lost 0 bases, the J end lost 8 bases, and 11 bases lay between the germline ends. The CDR3 is made up of 14 amino acids. The V gene's germline CDR1 is SGHRS and CDR2 YFSETQ. The CDR3 spells CASSLVGGEEKLFF. The DNA for the CDR3 is TGCGCCAGCAGCTTGGTTGGAGGGGAGGAAAAACTGTTTTTT.

This clone occurred once. The chain uses TRBV5-4 and TRBJ1-2, with 7 nucleotides matching TRBD1. The length of the CDR3 is 14 residues. Germline V gene sequence: CDR1 SGHNT, CDR2 YYREEE (reference sequence). The trim removed 4 bases at V and 3 bases at J, leaving 6 bases unmatched. The CDR3 sequence is CASSLDRAYYGYTF. The CDR3 nucleotides read TGTGCCAGCAGCCTAGACAGGGCTTACTATGGCTACACCTTC.

The CDR3 DNA follows: TGTGCCAGCAGCTTAGGCAGTGGGAGCTACACCTTC. It codes for CASSLGSGSYTF. The J gene is TRBJ1-2, the V gene TRBV13; no definite D call. Germline V gives CDR1 PRHDT, CDR2 FYEKMQ (reference sequence). CDR3 length: 12 amino acids. The V and J ends lost 0 bases and 9 bases respectively, with 8 bases between them. Supplemented by reference TRBV13 and TRBJ1-2, the full variable domain reads AAGVIQSPRHLIKEKRETATLKCYPIPRHDTVYWYQQGPGQDPQFLISFYEKMQSDKGSIPDRFSAQQFSDYHSELNMSSLELGDSALYFCASSLGSGSYTFGSGTRLTVV.

The chain carries TRBV6-5 and TRBJ1-1; 8 nucleotides line up with TRBD1. Unmatched junction bases numbered 6, after V lost 5 bases and J lost 4 bases. From germline, CDR1 is MNHEY and CDR2 SVGAGI. The CDR3 covers 14 residues. CDR3 in amino acids: CASSPDRVSTEAFF. In nucleotides, the CDR3 is TGTGCCAGCAGTCCGGACAGGGTATCCACTGAAGCTTTCTTT.

The chain combines TRBV27 with TRBJ2-1, with 7 nucleotides matching TRBD1. The CDR3 is made up of 12 amino acids. The germline V gene has CDR1 MNHEY and CDR2 SMNVEV (reference sequence). V was clipped by 5 bases and J by 10 bases; unmatched bases: 5. Here the CDR3 reads CASSTDRREQFF. CDR3 coding DNA: TGTGCCAGCAGTACGGACAGGAGGGAGCAGTTCTTC.

The rearrangement links TRBV19 to TRBJ2-5; D is ambiguous. V was clipped by 3 bases and J by 0 bases, with 17 bases between them. Germline CDR1 is LNHDA and CDR2 is SQIVND (reference sequence). The length of the CDR3 is 17 residues. Here the CDR3 DNA reads TGTGCCAGTAGTATTCTTCCTAGAGGAACGTACCAAGAGACCCAGTACTTC. The encoded protein is CASSILPRGTYQETQYF.

The chain links TRBV28 to TRBJ1-4; TRBD1 is a possible D gene (6 bases). Germline V gives CDR1 MDHEN, CDR2 SYDVKM. The CDR3 sequence is 17 residues long. The V gene lost 4 bases and the J gene lost 0 bases, with 15 bases spanning the gap. CDR3 in DNA: TGTGCCAGCAGTTCACAAGGGGGGGTTGCAACTAATGAAAAACTGTTTTTT. As protein: CASSSQGGVATNEKLFF.

V usage is TRBV2 and J usage is TRBJ2-5, with unresolved D. Germline V gene sequence: CDR1 SNHLY, CDR2 FYNNEI. Trimming removed 7 bases at V and 2 bases at J, with 5 bases between. The CDR3 is made up of 11 amino acids. DNA for the CDR3: TGTGCCAGCACCCGGCAAGAGACCCAGTACTTC. Encoded protein: CASTRQETQYF.

The CDR3 loop reads CASGQRYGDTEAFF. CDR3 DNA: TGTGCCAGTGGACAGCGATATGGGGACACTGAAGCTTTCTTT. This chain connects TRBV19 to TRBJ1-1, with D possibly being TRBD1 (6 bases). Trimming pared 8 bases from V and 3 bases from J, leaving 16 bases between. This CDR3 contains 14 residues. CDR1 and CDR2 (germline): LNHDA, SQIVND (reference sequence).

The chain recombines TRBV19 with TRBJ2-3; D unclear. The CDR3 runs 13 residues. The germline V gene encodes CDR1 LNHDA and CDR2 SQIVND (reference sequence). V lost 5 bases to trimming and J lost 4 bases, with 10 bases between them. CDR3 sequence reads: CASSVDRADTQYF. The CDR3 bases are TGTGCCAGTAGTGTGGATCGGGCAGATACGCAGTATTTT.

The chain joins TRBV6-2 or TRBV6-3 to TRBJ2-7; D not certain. Trimming pared 4 bases from V and 3 bases from J, leaving 4 bases between. The CDR3 is made up of 11 amino acids. CDR1 is MNHEY, CDR2 SVGEGT, per germline. The CDR3 here is CASSLNYEQYF. CDR3 nucleotide sequence: TGTGCCAGCAGTTTAAACTACGAGCAGTACTTC.

This clone was seen a single time. Written as DNA, the CDR3 is TGTGCCAGCAGTTGGAGGACAGGGGTCATATCTGGAAACACCATATATTTT. This encodes CASSWRTGVISGNTIYF. V is TRBV28 and J is TRBJ1-3; TRBD1 aligns across 9 bases. With V trimmed by 4 bases and J by 1 base, 8 bases remained unmatched. CDR1 and CDR2 from the germline V gene are MDHEN and SYDVKM. The CDR3 contains 17 residues.

The V and J genes are TRBV28 and TRBJ2-3; D possibly corresponds to TRBD2 (6 bases). The CDR3 length is 15 residues. V was shortened by 2 bases and J by 5 bases, with 14 bases between the two germline ends. CDR1 MDHEN and CDR2 SYDVKM come from the germline V gene. CDR3 bases: TGTGCCAGCAGTTTAATGCGGGGACGCTTAGATACGCAGTATTTT. Residues: CASSLMRGRLDTQYF. Based on the CDR3 plus reference TRBV28 and TRBJ2-3, the full variable domain is DVKVTQSSRYLVKRTGEKVFLECVQDMDHENMFWYRQDPGLGLRLIYFSYDVKMKEKGDIPEGYSVSREKKERFSLILESASTNQTSMYLCASSLMRGRLDTQYFGPGTRLTVL.

CDR3 sequence reads: CSVGGPATVSYNEQFF. As DNA, the CDR3 is TGCAGCGTTGGGGGCCCCGCCACCGTCTCCTACAATGAGCAGTTCTTC. The rearrangement links TRBV29-1 to TRBJ2-1, with a possible D match to TRBD1 (5 bases). Germline CDR1 and CDR2: SQVTM and ANQGSEA. This CDR3 is 16 amino acids long. V lost 4 bases, J lost 0 bases, and 16 bases lay in between.

This chain connects TRBV2 to TRBJ1-2; D is ambiguous. In germline, CDR1 is SNHLY, CDR2 FYNNEI. The CDR3 is made up of 12 amino acids. The V and J ends lost 5 bases and 3 bases respectively, with 7 bases between them. The CDR3 reads CASSPLDYGYTF. The CDR3 nucleotides read TGTGCCAGCAGTCCCCTGGACTATGGCTACACCTTC.

V and J are TRBV7-6 and TRBJ1-3; 7 bases map to TRBD1. Looked up from germline, CDR1 is SGHVS and CDR2 is FNYEAQ. The CDR3 is made up of 17 amino acids. V was pared by 1 base and J by 0 bases, with 6 bases of the junction left unmatched. CDR3 sequence reads: CASSLVPTGTSGNTIYF. In nucleotides, the CDR3 is TGTGCCAGCAGCTTAGTGCCGACAGGGACCTCTGGAAACACCATATATTTT.

This chain connects TRBV7-2 to TRBJ1-5, with D uncertain. The V end was cut by 1 base, the J end by 3 bases, with 13 bases between. Per germline, CDR1 SGHTA and CDR2 FQGNSA. The CDR3 is 16 residues long. DNA of the CDR3: TGTGCCAGCAGCTTAGACGGCCCGGGTCTCAATCAGCCCCAGCATTTT. Its protein is CASSLDGPGLNQPQHF.

V gene TRBV28 combines with J gene TRBJ1-5, with 8 positions matching TRBD1. This CDR3 is built from 13 residues. Germline V CDR1 and CDR2: MDHEN, SYDVKM. J gave up 6 bases and V 10 bases, and 8 bases lay outside the gene matches. CDR3 residues: CATWSRGLQPQHF. The CDR3 nucleotides are TGTGCCACCTGGAGCAGGGGGCTTCAGCCCCAGCATTTT.

The rearrangement links TRBV7-6 to TRBJ2-3; 7 bases line up with TRBD2. V shed 7 bases, J shed 0 bases, and the junction held 7 bases outside the gene matches. The CDR3 is made up of 15 amino acids. Germline values: CDR1 SGHVS, CDR2 FNYEAQ. The CDR3 DNA sequence: TGTGCCAGCACCCGGGAGGCGGCTAGCACAGATACGCAGTATTTT. Its protein is CASTREAASTDTQYF.